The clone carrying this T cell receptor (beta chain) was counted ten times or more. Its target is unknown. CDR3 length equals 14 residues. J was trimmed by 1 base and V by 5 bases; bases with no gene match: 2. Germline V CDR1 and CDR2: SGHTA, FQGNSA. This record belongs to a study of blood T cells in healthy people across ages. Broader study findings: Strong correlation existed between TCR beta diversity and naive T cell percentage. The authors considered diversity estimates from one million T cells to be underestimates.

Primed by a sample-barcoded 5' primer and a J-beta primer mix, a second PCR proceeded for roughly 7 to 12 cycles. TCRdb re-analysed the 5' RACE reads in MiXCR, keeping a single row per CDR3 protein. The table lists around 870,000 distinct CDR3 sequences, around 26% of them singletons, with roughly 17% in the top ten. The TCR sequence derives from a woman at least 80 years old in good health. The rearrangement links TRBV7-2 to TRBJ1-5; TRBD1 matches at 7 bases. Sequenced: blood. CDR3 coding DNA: TGTGCCAGCAGCACCAGGGGGAGCAATCAGCCCCAGCATTTT. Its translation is CASSTRGSNQPQHF.